Below, 15 T cell receptor beta chains from the same sample are listed, as sequenced in a study of blood T cell repertoires in COVID-19. Assay used: immunoSEQ multiplex PCR; TCRdb lists only in-frame clones, some missing. The table lists under 200,000 clones, about 80% of them singletons. Sequencing was carried out using PBMCs or T cells enriched from blood (not recorded which). The receptors here all came from a woman between 70 and 85 years old in a cohort exposed to, infected with or recovered from COVID-19 (not recorded which).

Details on this clone: The same CDR3 arises from other DNA sequences in this sample as well. The chain links TRBV28 to TRBJ2-3; possible D gene TRBD2, 6 bases. The germline gives CDR1 MDHEN, CDR2 SYDVKM. V lost 4 bases and J 6 bases, leaving 11 bases between the germline ends. The CDR3 has 13 residues. The CDR3 coding sequence is TGTGCCAGCAGTTCGACGGGAGCCGATACGCAGTATTTT. Translated: CASSSTGADTQYF. Complete variable domain (other parts from reference TRBV28 and TRBJ2-3): DVKVTQSSRYLVKRTGEKVFLECVQDMDHENMFWYRQDPGLGLRLIYFSYDVKMKEKGDIPEGYSVSREKKERFSLILESASTNQTSMYLCASSSTGADTQYFGPGTRLTVL.

The chain uses TRBV12-3 or TRBV12-4 and TRBJ2-7, with D hard to call. Trimming stripped 1 base from V and 6 bases from J, with 7 bases between. This CDR3 is built from 12 residues. The CDR3, as DNA: TGTGCCAGCAGTTTAGGGTTCGGCGAGCAGTACTTC. It encodes CASSLGFGEQYF.

The chain couples TRBV5-6 to TRBJ1-3; D unclear. The CDR3 totals 15 residues. The germline V and J ends were trimmed by 0 bases and 3 bases, with 10 bases remaining between them. Germline V gene data show CDR1 as SGHDT and CDR2 as YYEEEE. The CDR3 bases are TGTGCCAGCAGCTTGGGTGCGACTTTTGGAAACACCATATATTTT. This codes for CASSLGATFGNTIYF.

This clone was seen only a few times. The V and J genes are TRBV5-1 and TRBJ1-2; D gene unclear. CDR1 is SGHRS and CDR2 is YFSETQ in the germline V gene. This CDR3 region has 11 residues. Trimming shortened V by 0 bases and J by 11 bases, and 8 bases separated the two germline ends. The CDR3 loop reads CASSLDVEYTF. The CDR3 DNA sequence: TGCGCCAGCAGCTTGGATGTGGAGTACACCTTC.

This rearrangement joins TRBV7-2 to TRBJ1-2; D is unclear. CDR1 SGHTA and CDR2 FQGNSA come from the germline V gene. V was pared by 5 bases and J by 2 bases, with 12 bases between. This CDR3 region has 14 residues. The CDR3 protein is CASSPQVLNYGYTF. The DNA of the CDR3 is TGTGCCAGCAGCCCTCAGGTTTTGAACTATGGCTACACCTTC. Full variable domain (outside the CDR3, taken from reference TRBV7-2 and TRBJ1-2): GAGVSQSPSNKVTEKGKDVELRCDPISGHTALYWYRQSLGQGLEFLIYFQGNSAPDKSGLPSDRFSAERTGGSVSTLTIQRTQQEDSAVYLCASSPQVLNYGYTFGSGTRLTVV.

In its sample, this clone was seen a few times. The chain carries TRBV5-4 and TRBJ2-5; weak D call: TRBD1 (5 bases). V lost 4 bases and J lost 5, with 15 bases in between. CDR3 length equals 14 residues. Germline values: CDR1 SGHNT, CDR2 YYREEE (reference sequence). This chain's CDR3 is CASSNYQGRETQYF. The DNA of the CDR3 is TGTGCCAGCAGCAATTATCAGGGCCGGGAGACCCAGTACTTC.

This chain links TRBV4-1 with TRBJ2-1, with D possibly matching TRBD2 (5 bases). Looked up from germline, CDR1 is MGHRA and CDR2 is YSYEKL. The V end lost 1 base, the J end lost 0 bases, and 7 bases lay between the germline ends. CDR3 length: 15 amino acids. The CDR3 is CASSQGTLSYNEQFF. The CDR3 DNA is TGCGCCAGCAGCCAAGGGACTCTCTCCTACAATGAGCAGTTCTTC.

This clone was counted a single time. The chain recombines TRBV7-3 with TRBJ1-3; unclear D gene. CDR3 length: 13 residues. Germline V CDR1 and CDR2: SGHTA, FQGTGA. Trimming removed 4 bases from V and 4 bases from J, with 8 bases in between. DNA of the CDR3: TGTGCCAGCAGCTCCTCTGAGGGAAACACCATATATTTT. Translated, it gives CASSSSEGNTIYF.

The chain has TRBV19 and TRBJ1-2; TRBD1 matches 7 bases. CDR3 size: 13 residues. V was pared by 8 bases and J by 0 bases, with 3 bases of the junction left unmatched. Per the germline V gene, CDR1 is LNHDA and CDR2 is SQIVND (reference sequence). CDR3 bases: TGTGCCAGTTCAGACAGGGCTAACTATGGCTACACCTTC. Its translation: CASSDRANYGYTF.

This clone was observed a handful of times. The V call is TRBV9, the J call TRBJ1-4; 8 nucleotides match TRBD1. The germline V gene has CDR1 SGDLS and CDR2 YYNGEE. The V gene end was trimmed by 2 bases and the J gene end by 14 bases; junction bases not matched to a gene: 14. This CDR3 spans 15 amino acids. The CDR3: CASSVWDRPGERLFF. In DNA form, the CDR3 reads TGTGCCAGCAGCGTTTGGGACAGGCCTGGCGAAAGGCTGTTTTTT.

DNA of the CDR3: TGTGCCAGCAGCCAATCTCTGGCCTCTAACTATGGCTACACCTTC. It translates to CASSQSLASNYGYTF. This sequence joins TRBV16 and TRBJ1-2; D uncertain. This CDR3 region has 15 residues. The V gene's germline CDR1 is KGHSY and CDR2 FQNENV. V shed 0 bases and J shed 0 bases, with 8 bases lying between them.

The V and J genes are TRBV7-9 and TRBJ2-2; D may be TRBD1 (6 bases). Deletions cut 6 bases from V and 4 bases from J, with 15 bases between. This CDR3 has 15 residues. Looked up from germline, CDR1 is SEHNR and CDR2 is FQNEAQ (reference sequence). The CDR3 DNA follows: TGTGCCAGCAGGGAAGGGGGACCCTCCACCGGGGAGCTGTTTTTT. Encoded protein: CASREGGPSTGELFF.

This clone has only a few counts. This chain uses TRBV18 with TRBJ1-2, with TRBD1 identical over 7 bases. The V segment lost 3 bases and the J segment 4 bases; nucleotides outside the gene matches: 8. Germline-derived CDR1 and CDR2 are KGHSH and LQKENI. This CDR3 is 15 amino acids long. CDR3 DNA sequence: TGTGCCAGCTCACCTCGGACAGGAACCACCTATGGCTACACCTTC. This gives the protein CASSPRTGTTYGYTF.

The genes are TRBV6-5 and TRBJ2-1, with unresolved D. This CDR3 comprises 14 residues. Germline V gene lookup returns CDR1 MNHEY and CDR2 SVGAGI. V was cut by 4 bases and J by 0 bases, with 7 bases left in between. As DNA, the CDR3 is TGTGCCAGCAGTTTATCCCTCTCCTACAATGAGCAGTTCTTC. This encodes CASSLSLSYNEQFF.

CDR3 sequence (DNA): TGTGCCATCAGTGAGTCGGGTTTTTTGGAGGATTCACCCCTCCACTTT. Amino acid sequence: CAISESGFLEDSPLHF. This chain links TRBV10-3 with TRBJ1-6, with D uncertain. V lost 0 bases, J lost 8 bases, and 14 bases lay in between. The CDR3 has 16 amino acids. Per the germline V gene, CDR1 is ENHRY and CDR2 is SYGVKD.